This is a list of T cell receptor beta chains from one sample in a study of cytomegalovirus exposure and HLA in healthy donors. Assay: immunoSEQ multiplex PCR; the TCRdb copy retains only in-frame clones and omits some. The table records some 110,000 clones, about 82% of them present only once. Sequenced input: PBMCs. These receptors were collected from a man between 18 and 35 years old in good health and CMV-seronegative. Each CDR3 is given with its conserved first and last residue. The order of the fields is D gene, J gene, clone size, V gene, CDR3 DNA, CDR3 protein. D genes are given only for firm matches. Expanded clones get a size class; other rows say once, few or many, or leave the size out.

TRBD1 TRBJ2-7 few TRBV4-2 TGTGCCAGCAGCCAAGCGATGGGGCGACAGGGGTACTACGAGCAGTACTTC CASSQAMGRQGYYEQYF
TRBD1 TRBJ1-6 - TRBV30 TGTGCCTGGAACCCCGGACAGGCTAATTCACCCCTCCACTTT CAWNPGQANSPLHF
- TRBJ1-6 few TRBV7-9 TGTGCCAGCAGCTCTGGGACTGTTAATTCACCCCTCCACTTT CASSSGTVNSPLHF
- TRBJ2-7 - TRBV2 TGTGCCAGCAGTGAAGGGGTAGACAGCCGTTTCTACGAGCAGTACTTC CASSEGVDSRFYEQYF
- TRBJ1-1 - TRBV4-1 TGCGCCAGCAGCCAAGGACAGGATCTTATGAACACTGAAGCTTTCTTT CASSQGQDLMNTEAFF
TRBD2 TRBJ2-7 - TRBV5-1 TGCGCCAGCAGCCCTGAGCGGGGGACCGAGCAGTACTTC CASSPERGTEQYF
TRBD1 TRBJ1-4 once TRBV5-6 TGTGCCAGCAGCTTGGGACAGGGGATGGGTGAAAAACTGTTTTTT CASSLGQGMGEKLFF
TRBD2 TRBJ2-1 - TRBV30 TGTGCCTGGAGTGTACTAGCGGGAGGCCCCAATGAGCAGTTCTTC CAWSVLAGGPNEQFF
TRBD2 TRBJ2-2 few TRBV6-5 TGTGCCAGCAGGCTAGCGGGAGGACGCACCGGGGAGCTGTTTTTT CASRLAGGRTGELFF
- TRBJ2-2 - TRBV27 TGTGCCAGCAGCATCAGGGACACCGGGGAGCTGTTTTTT CASSIRDTGELFF
- TRBJ1-2 - TRBV5-4 TGTGCCAGCAGCTTCGGACAAAAGAGCTATGGCTACACCTTC CASSFGQKSYGYTF
- TRBJ2-7 - TRBV7-2 TGTGCCAGCAGCTTAGTTCCTAACTCCTACGAGCAGTACTTC CASSLVPNSYEQYF
TRBD2 TRBJ2-5 - TRBV11-1 TGTGCCAGCAGCATTAGCGGGAGGGCCGGAGAGACCCAGTACTTC CASSISGRAGETQYF
TRBD1 TRBJ1-1 - TRBV6-4 TGTGCCAGCAGTTCGACAGGGATGAACACTGAAGCTTTCTTT CASSSTGMNTEAFF
TRBD2 TRBJ2-1 - TRBV28 TGTGCCAGCAGTCCGACTAGCGGGGGGTTATTCGATGAGCAGTTCTTC CASSPTSGGLFDEQFF
TRBD1 TRBJ1-3 - TRBV25-1 TGTGCCAGCACTGAGACAGGGAAAACGAAACGCTCTGGAAACACCATATATTTT CASTETGKTKRSGNTIYF
TRBD1 TRBJ1-2 - TRBV2 TGTGCCAGTTCAGGGACAGTAAACTATGGCTACACCTTC CASSGTVNYGYTF
- TRBJ2-1 - TRBV19 TGTGCCAGTAGTTTCCCAGGGGGGGAGCAGTTCTTC CASSFPGGEQFF
- TRBJ2-7 - TRBV6-1 TGTGCCAGCAGTCTAGGTCATAGTCGGGATTACGAGCAGTACTTC CASSLGHSRDYEQYF
TRBD1 TRBJ1-2 - TRBV5-1 TGCGCCAGCAGCTTGACACAGGGGTGGTATGGCTACACCTTC CASSLTQGWYGYTF
- TRBJ2-1 - TRBV4-1 TGCGCCAGCAGCCAAGATGACTATGAGCAGTTCTTC CASSQDDYEQFF
- TRBJ2-1 - TRBV7-9 TGTGCCAGTCTCACAGGGTTTGAGCAGTTCTTC CASLTGFEQFF
- TRBJ2-7 - TRBV30 TGTGCCTGGAGTACATCCTACGAGCAGTACTTC CAWSTSYEQYF
TRBD1 TRBJ1-5 - TRBV18 TGTGCCAGCTCAACCCGACAGGGGGCAGGACAGCCCCAGCATTTT CASSTRQGAGQPQHF
- TRBJ2-6 - TRBV10-1 TGCGCCAGCAGTGAGGCAGGGAAGGATGGCTCTGGGGCCAACGTCCTGACTTTC CASSEAGKDGSGANVLTF
TRBD2 TRBJ2-1 few TRBV2 TGTGCCAGCAGCGCCACTAGCGGGGCCTACAATGAGCAGTTCTTC CASSATSGAYNEQFF
- TRBJ2-7 - TRBV19 TGTGCCAGTAGCCCCGAGCAGGGCAGACCCTACGAGCAGTACTTC CASSPEQGRPYEQYF
TRBD1 TRBJ1-1 few TRBV27 TGTGCCAGCAGTTCCTCCAGGACAGGGGGCTCGGCTTTCTTT CASSSSRTGGSAFF
- TRBJ2-1 - TRBV7-9 TGTGCCAGCAGCCGGGACTCGCCCGATGAGCAGTTCTTC CASSRDSPDEQFF
- TRBJ1-5 few TRBV27 TGTGCCAGCAGTTTAGCGGGCGGAGGTCAGCCCCAGCATTTT CASSLAGGGQPQHF
TRBD2 TRBJ2-3 - TRBV5-4 TGTGCCAGCAGCTTGGGAGTGGCGGGGGGCCACACAGATACGCAGTATTTT CASSLGVAGGHTDTQYF
- TRBJ1-5 few TRBV30 TGTGCCTGGAGTGTAGGGCGGGATCAGCCCCAGCATTTT CAWSVGRDQPQHF
TRBD2 TRBJ2-1 - TRBV27 TGTGCCAGCAGTTTAGGCGGGAGGGACAATGAGCAGTTCTTC CASSLGGRDNEQFF
- TRBJ2-5 - TRBV18 TGTGCCAGCTCACCCCCGGGACAGTGGGACTCGGGGACCCAGTACTTC CASSPPGQWDSGTQYF
- TRBJ1-5 - TRBV7-9 TGTGCCAGCAGCTCAACCACAGGGTTCCATAGCAATCAGCCCCAGCATTTT CASSSTTGFHSNQPQHF
- TRBJ1-6 - TRBV6-5 TGTGCCAGCAGTCGTGACGCGGGCTGGTCACCCCTCCACTTT CASSRDAGWSPLHF
- TRBJ2-7 once TRBV21-1 TGTGCCACCTCAGTAGCGGGCCTCTGGGAGCAGTACTTC CATSVAGLWEQYF
TRBD2 TRBJ2-5 - TRBV5-1 TGCGCCAGCAGGTACACCGGGACTAGCATAGAGACCCAGTACTTC CASRYTGTSIETQYF
TRBD2 TRBJ2-3 - TRBV7-9 TGTGCCAGCAGCAGCCTAGCGGAGAGCACAGATACGCAGTATTTT CASSSLAESTDTQYF
TRBD1 TRBJ1-3 once TRBV2 TGTGCCAGCAGCACAGGGACAGGGGCCTCTGGAAACACCATATATTTT CASSTGTGASGNTIYF
- TRBJ2-7 few TRBV5-8 TGTGCCAGCAGCTTGTACGGGGGCGAGCAGTACTTC CASSLYGGEQYF
TRBD1 TRBJ1-3 - TRBV5-1 TGCGCCAGCAGCTTGGCAGGGACAGAGCCCGGAAACACCATATATTTT CASSLAGTEPGNTIYF
TRBD1 TRBJ2-1 - TRBV5-1 TGCGCCAGCAGGCGACAGGGCTACTCCTACAATGAGCAGTTCTTC CASRRQGYSYNEQFF
TRBD2 TRBJ2-1 - TRBV13 TGTGCCAGCAGCTTATTTCCTAGCGGGGGGGCCTTCAGCTCCTACAATGAGCAGTTCTTC CASSLFPSGGAFSSYNEQFF
TRBD1 TRBJ1-2 - TRBV4-1 TGCGCCAGCAGCCAGGCCGGGACAGGGGACTATGGCTACACCTTC CASSQAGTGDYGYTF
TRBD1 TRBJ1-2 - TRBV4-1 TGCGCCAGCAGCCTATTTTGGGGACAGGGGGATGGCTACACCTTC CASSLFWGQGDGYTF
- TRBJ2-1 - TRBV30 TGTGCCTGGGCGAGAGGGAGCTCCTACAATGAGCAGTTCTTC CAWARGSSYNEQFF
- TRBJ1-5 - TRBV30 TGTGCCTGGAGAAGCGGGGGCGAGTGGCAGCCCCAGCATTTT CAWRSGGEWQPQHF
- TRBJ2-2 - TRBV30 TGTGCCTGGAGTGTCCCCCGACAGGGACTCACCGGGGAGCTGTTTTTT CAWSVPRQGLTGELFF
TRBD2 TRBJ2-5 - TRBV5-1 TGCGCCAGCAGCCCGACTAGCGTTGAGACCCAGTACTTC CASSPTSVETQYF
TRBD2 TRBJ2-3 - TRBV25-1 TGTGCCAGCAGTCTGGGGGGGGCAGATACGCAGTATTTT CASSLGGADTQYF
- TRBJ2-7 once TRBV6-5 TGTGCCAGCAGAGGGGCCGGGGAGCAGTACTTC CASRGAGEQYF
- TRBJ1-2 - TRBV5-6 TGTGCCAGCAGCTTGGGTAGACAGGCGGCCTGGGGCTACACCTTC CASSLGRQAAWGYTF